Detailed here is one T cell receptor beta chain. Its target antigen remains unknown. No base quality values were provided; no much bigger clone lies one nucleotide off. The collaborating institutions used their own protocols to collect whole blood in K2EDTA tubes. For TCRbeta analysis, collaborators shipped samples in one of three forms: frozen whole blood, isolated PBMCs, or DNA extracted from either of those sample types. This entry belongs to a study of blood T cell repertoires in COVID-19 (TCRdb year 2020). Turning to the overall study: Collaborator samples came from the United States, Italy and Spain and covered acute and convalescent phases of COVID-19. The material from the prospective study consisted of cDNA or gDNA derived from T cells, B-cell-depleted T cells, or PBMCs. Subjects who had been exposed to COVID-19, were actively infected with it, or had recovered from it provided the deeply sampled blood TCRbeta repertoires that made up the dataset. A freely available public database, intended as a resource for researchers studying the immune response to SARS-CoV-2, is where the repertoires were released. Samples came from the ongoing ImmuneRACE study (first 160 participants) plus 1,254 subjects from 6 global collaborators. Sample metadata almost always included a de-identified subject ID, COVID-19 status, age in years and sex. Where HLA class I and class II types were available, the types were taken from metadata supplied by the sample provider, not from assay-based typing.

What the authors observed across the whole study: The amount of clinical and demographic metadata varied by source and participant and was provided uncurated.

TCRbeta CDR3 regions were amplified from genomic DNA using the immunoSEQ Assay, a bias-controlled multiplex PCR. The published analysis was carried out like this. The number of nucleated cells in each sample was estimated by amplification of reference gene primers within the assay. Sequence reads were collapsed and filtered to measure the absolute abundance of every unique TCRbeta CDR3 rearrangement. Productive Simpson clonality was computed per sample as the square root of Simpson's diversity index over productive rearrangements. The table comes from immuneACCESS by way of TCRdb, which keeps in-frame sequences with V and J called. Part of the clones is missing from these tables; in studies checked, under half for an unresolved V gene and the rest for unknown reasons. The V and J calls and clone size were taken over from that table, and D and trimming were inferred from the DNA. Across this sample there are some 130,000 clones, with around 87% seen only once. The top ten clones comprise over 2% of the sample.

The sample was peripheral blood. This sequence was found in a man in his forties or fifties with active COVID-19.

The sequence in DNA is TGTGCCAGCAGTTTTCAAAACTATGGCTACACCTTC. The resulting protein is CASSFQNYGYTF. This chain joins TRBV12-3 or TRBV12-4 to TRBJ1-2; the D gene lacks a confident call. Counted from cysteine to phenylalanine, this CDR3 has 12 amino acids. CDR3 DNA is the only sequence kept; it has 36 bases, read in frame from the first base. The trim is 3 bases for V and 2 bases for J, with a gap of 4 bases between the germline ends.